This entry is about one T cell receptor beta chain. Which antigen it targets is not known. The sample holds no much larger clone one base away, and base qualities are not on file. The trial excluded patients who had a history of autoimmune disease or were on systemic immunosuppression. Peripheral blood for TCR sequencing was collected from all dose cohorts at baseline, on cycle 4 day 1, and on cycle 7 day 1. Samples were obtained from an open-label, multicenter, first-in-human phase I dose-escalation trial of ivuxolimab. Adults with locally advanced or metastatic melanoma, renal cell carcinoma, hepatocellular carcinoma or head and neck squamous cell carcinoma were enrolled in the trial. Before TCR sequencing, CD4+ and CD8+ T cells were separately sorted from peripheral blood. Trimming accounts for 7 bases at V and 1 base at J, while the number of junction bases matched to no gene is 13. CDR1 and CDR2, looked up from the germline V gene (reference sequence), are SGHNT and YYREEE. The CDR3 starts with the cysteine, ends with the phenylalanine, and has 16 residues. Only the CDR3 DNA is retained, 48 bases long and in frame from the first base.

Genomic DNA was isolated from the sorted cells so that the TCRbeta CDR3 region could be sequenced. The immunoSEQ Assay was used to sequence the TCRbeta CDR3 regions. The table was pulled from immuneACCESS by TCRdb, which kept in-frame rearrangements only. Such tables lose some clones; where checked, under half of the loss comes from unresolved V genes, and the rest has no known cause. In this sample the table shows tens of thousands of clones, 70% to 90% of which occur a single time. The ten most abundant clones make up approximately 9.9% of the sample. The data originate from a study of OX40 agonist ivuxolimab in advanced cancers. About the full investigation: The costimulatory receptor OX40 (CD134) was targeted by ivuxolimab, a fully human IgG2 agonistic monoclonal antibody. Prior anti-PD-1, anti-PD-L1 or anti-CTLA-4 therapy was permitted, and checkpoint inhibitors had been received by about 36% of dose-escalation patients. Partial responses were achieved by three dose-escalation patients, of whom one had hepatocellular carcinoma and two had cutaneous melanoma. Among the roughly 52 dose-escalation patients, about 19 had hepatocellular carcinoma, 15 or so melanoma, 9 renal cell carcinoma and 9 head and neck cancer. A male proportion of around 80% and a mean age of around 60 years, ranging from 23 to 79, were recorded for the dose-escalation cohort. Peripheral TCRbeta sequencing aimed to test whether ivuxolimab altered TCR sequence diversity and caused clonal T-cell expansion. Intravenous ivuxolimab was administered to patients every 2 weeks at six dose levels: 0.01, 0.1, 0.3, 1.5, 3 and 10 mg/kg. The monotherapy dose-escalation portion (N ≈ 50 patients) of the phase I ivuxolimab trial is reported in the paper. General conclusions and limits of the study: After ivuxolimab, CD8+ T cells had more expanded clones than CD4+ T cells on average. Low levels of normalized T-cell clonal expansion were also shown by some nonresponding patients. The antigen specificity of the peripheral T cells that underwent clonal expansion was not determined. At doses from 0.1 to 3.0 mg/kg, clonal expansion was seen in both CD4+ and CD8+ blood T cells between baseline and week 6. In partial responders in the 0.1-3.0 mg/kg groups, normalized peripheral clonal expansion was found to be among the lowest, especially among CD8+ T cells.

This receptor was identified in an adult with an advanced solid tumor such as melanoma, head and neck, liver or kidney cancer. The chain employs TRBV5-4 and TRBJ1-1; 7 middle bases align to TRBD1. The sequences come from CD4+ or CD8+ T cells sorted from blood, collected in a trial of the OX40 agonist ivuxolimab. The CDR3 reads as follows: CASQGVSGGPNTEAFF. The DNA reads as follows: TGTGCCAGCCAGGGGGTCTCCGGGGGCCCGAACACTGAAGCTTTCTTT.